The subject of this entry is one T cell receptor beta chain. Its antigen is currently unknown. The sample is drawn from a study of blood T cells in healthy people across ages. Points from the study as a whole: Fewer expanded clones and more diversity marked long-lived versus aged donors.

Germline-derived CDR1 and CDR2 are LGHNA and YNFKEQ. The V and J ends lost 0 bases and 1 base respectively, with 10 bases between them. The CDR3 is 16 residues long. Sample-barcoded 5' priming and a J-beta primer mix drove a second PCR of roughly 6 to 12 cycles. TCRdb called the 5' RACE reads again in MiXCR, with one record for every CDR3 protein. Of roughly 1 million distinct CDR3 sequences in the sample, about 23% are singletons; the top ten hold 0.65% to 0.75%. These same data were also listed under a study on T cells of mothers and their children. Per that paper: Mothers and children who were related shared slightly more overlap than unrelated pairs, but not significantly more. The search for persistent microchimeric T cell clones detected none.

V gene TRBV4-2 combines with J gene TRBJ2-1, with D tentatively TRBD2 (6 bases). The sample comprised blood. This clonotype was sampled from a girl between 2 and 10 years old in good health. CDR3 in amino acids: CASSQDGGNSYNEQFF. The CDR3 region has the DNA TGTGCCAGCAGCCAAGACGGGGGTAATTCCTACAATGAGCAGTTCTTC.